The following is a T cell receptor beta chain sequence with its context. The antigen remains unidentified. The entry originates in a study of T cells after posttransplantation cyclophosphamide. This table comes from immunoSEQ multiplex PCR, and its TCRdb copy is limited to in-frame clones, with some not included. This table holds tens of thousands of clones, just over 90% found once. The related graft donor's blood sample was taken on the day of bone marrow donation. Findings and limits, study-wide: TRB overlap between skin or GI tissue T cells and blood was limited. Donor CD8+ memory clones often dominated recipient blood repertoires at later times.

Germline V gene lookup returns CDR1 SEHNR and CDR2 FQNEAQ (reference sequence). The CDR3 loop spans 15 amino acids. V lost 4 bases, J lost 6 bases, and 11 bases stayed unmatched. V and J are TRBV7-9 and TRBJ2-7; 8 bases are a match to TRBD1. The sequence was obtained from a woman younger than 45 in good health and a related stem cell transplant donor. The specimen sequenced was PBMCs. CDR3 in DNA: TGTGCCAGCAGCTCCCCTGGGGGCAGGGGGCTCGAGCAGTACTTC. Its protein is CASSSPGGRGLEQYF. Variable domain in full (rest from reference TRBV7-9 and TRBJ2-7): DTGVSQNPRHKITKRGQNVTFRCDPISEHNRLYWYRQTLGQGPEFLTYFQNEAQLEKSRLLSDRFSAERPKGSFSTLEIQRTEQGDSAMYLCASSSPGGRGLEQYFGPGTRLTVT.